Below, 14 T cell receptor beta chains from the same sample are listed, as sequenced in a study of prognosis after radiotherapy for stage I lung cancer. Multiplex PCR, run in two rounds, amplified TCR beta CDR3 from genomic DNA. Gene-specific primers for each TRBV and TRBJ gene drove first-round PCR. Via MiXCR, TCRdb re-called the multiplex PCR reads, giving one row per CDR3 protein. Of under 55,000 distinct CDR3 sequences in the sample, about a third were seen once. The sample was PBMCs, taken before or after stereotactic body radiation therapy (not recorded which). The receptors derive from a donor over 45 with non-small cell lung cancer.

The rearrangement uses TRBV19 and TRBJ2-1; 14 bases map to TRBD2. The CDR3 length is 18 residues. Trimming took 3 bases from V and 2 from J; bases not matched to a gene: 6. CDR1 and CDR2 (germline): LNHDA, SQIVND (reference sequence). The CDR3 region is CASSIRGGLAGAYNEQFF. The CDR3 DNA reads as TGTGCCAGTAGTATCAGGGGGGGACTAGCGGGGGCCTACAATGAGCAGTTCTTC.

In this sample, this clonotype turned up many times. The rearrangement links TRBV28 to TRBJ1-2, with 10 bases aligning to TRBD1. Germline V gene lookup returns CDR1 MDHEN and CDR2 SYDVKM. The length of the CDR3 is 15 residues. Trimming cost V 4 bases and J 0 bases; bases outside gene matches: 2. The CDR3 sequence: CASSSGQGANYGYTF. The CDR3 DNA follows: TGTGCCAGCAGTTCCGGACAGGGGGCTAACTATGGCTACACCTTC.

This clonotype came up many times. V usage is TRBV9 and J usage is TRBJ2-1; TRBD2 aligns across 8 bases. CDR3 length: 14 amino acids. Germline V lookup: CDR1 SGDLS, CDR2 YYNGEE. J gave up 10 bases and V 4 bases, and 10 bases lay outside the gene matches. CDR3 sequence reads: CASSRVAGSLEQFF. The CDR3 coding sequence is TGTGCCAGCAGCCGAGTAGCGGGGAGTCTCGAGCAGTTCTTC.

This sequence joins TRBV12-3 or TRBV12-4 and TRBJ1-1; possible D gene TRBD1, 5 bases. V gave up 8 bases and J gave up 6 bases, with 13 bases separating them. This CDR3 contains 12 residues. The CDR3 bases are TGTGCCAGCCAAAGGGGTGGTCCTGAAGCTTTCTTT. The encoded protein is CASQRGGPEAFF.

A note on this clonotype: A much larger clone lies a single base off, so this may be a read error. V gene TRBV15 combines with J gene TRBJ2-5; 7 bases fit TRBD2. Losses at the gene ends were 2 bases for V and 4 bases for J; bases not matched to a gene: 10. The CDR3 length is 16 residues. From germline, CDR1 is LNHNV and CDR2 YYDKDF (reference sequence). The CDR3 region has the DNA TGTGCCACCAGCAGACTCAACCGGACTAGTCCAGAGACCCAGTACTTC. Translating it yields CATSRLNRTSPETQYF.

This clonotype appeared many times. The chain recombines TRBV11-3 with TRBJ1-1; D gene unclear. The V gene lost 4 bases and the J gene lost 1 base, with 7 bases spanning the gap. The CDR3 covers 13 residues. Germline assignment: CDR1 SGHNT and CDR2 YENEEA. CDR3 sequence: CASSYGPNTEAFF. CDR3 in DNA: TGTGCCAGCAGCTACGGCCCGAACACTGAAGCTTTCTTT.

The chain joins TRBV11-2 to TRBJ1-1; D perhaps matches TRBD1 (5 bases). V was clipped by 2 bases and J by 5 bases, with 12 bases between them. Germline V lookup: CDR1 SGHAT, CDR2 FQNNGV. The CDR3 is 14 residues long. The CDR3 nucleotides read TGTGCCAGCAGCTTAAATTTGGGGGGAACTGAAGCTTTCTTT. This encodes CASSLNLGGTEAFF.

Many counts were recorded for this clonotype. The chain combines TRBV29-1 with TRBJ1-2; D possibly corresponds to TRBD1 (5 bases). CDR1 and CDR2 from the germline V gene are SQVTM and ANQGSEA. The CDR3 has 15 amino acids. V dropped 0 bases and J dropped 7 bases, with 18 bases sitting between them. The CDR3 DNA reads as TGCAGCGTTGAAGATCATTGGAGGGGAGTAGGTGGCTACACCTTC. It translates to CSVEDHWRGVGGYTF.

This clonotype showed up many times. The J gene is TRBJ2-3, the V gene TRBV6-5, with 9 bases identical to TRBD1. Trimming removed 0 bases from V and 4 bases from J; junction bases left unmatched: 23. Germline values: CDR1 MNHEY, CDR2 SVGAGI. The CDR3 has 22 amino acids. The chain's CDR3 is CASSYSRGQGSTDVTVADTQYF. CDR3 coding DNA: TGTGCCAGCAGTTACTCGAGGGGACAGGGAAGTACAGACGTTACTGTCGCAGATACGCAGTATTTT.

This clonotype appeared a few times. Given a much more abundant clone one base away, this may be a read error. V gene TRBV10-2 combines with J gene TRBJ2-7, with D hard to call. CDR1 is WSHSY, CDR2 SAAADI, per germline. The CDR3 contains 15 residues. With 4 bases removed from V and 1 base from J, the gap between germline ends came to 14 bases. CDR3 region: CASSGSIVGSYEQYF. The CDR3, as DNA: TGCGCCAGCAGTGGCTCTATCGTAGGGTCCTACGAGCAGTACTTC.

In its sample, this clonotype ranks as medium-sized (0.01 to 0.1%). The chain is built from TRBV30 and TRBJ2-7; no firm D call. The germline CDR1 and CDR2 sequences are GTSNPN and SVGIG (reference sequence). V was trimmed by 3 bases and J by 6 bases, leaving 15 bases between them. The CDR3 covers 13 residues. The CDR3 DNA is TGTGCCTGGAGCTCAGAGGATAATGGCGAGCAGTACTTC. Protein sequence: CAWSSEDNGEQYF.

On this clonotype itself: A much more abundant neighbour one base away suggests this may be a read error. This sequence joins TRBV6-2 or TRBV6-3 and TRBJ2-5, with D possibly TRBD2 on 5 matching bases. CDR1 is MNHEY, CDR2 SVGEGT, per germline. This CDR3 spans 16 amino acids. Trimming cost V 2 bases and J 5 bases, with 18 bases left between them. CDR3 nucleotide sequence: TGTGCCAGCAGTTACCCCTTTAGCGTGAGGGCGGAGACCCAGTACTTC. It translates to CASSYPFSVRAETQYF.

This clonotype was observed a few times. A much larger clonotype is one base distant, so this may be a read error. This rearrangement joins TRBV11-3 to TRBJ2-1; D remains unclear. Germline V gives CDR1 SGHNT, CDR2 YENEEA. Deletions cut 3 bases from V and 3 bases from J, with 9 bases between. The CDR3 has 14 residues. CDR3 region: CASSLTFVYNEQFF. The CDR3, as DNA: TGTGCCAGCAGCTTGACCTTCGTCTACAATGAGCAGTTCTTC.

On this clonotype itself: It differs at one base from a far larger clone, so likely a read error. The chain combines TRBV7-2 with TRBJ2-1, with TRBD1 as a possible D gene (7 bases). Germline CDR1 is SGHTA and CDR2 is FQGNSA. This CDR3 spans 16 amino acids. Deletions cut 6 bases from V and 7 bases from J, with 22 bases between. Here the CDR3 DNA reads TGTGCCAGCAGTCCCTTACCCAGGGGGAGGATGAATGAGCAGTTCTTC. Translating gives CASSPLPRGRMNEQFF.